The 28 T cell receptor beta chains in this list originate from one sample, sequenced in a study of blood T cells in healthy people across ages. Using a J-beta primer mix together with a sample-barcoded 5' primer, a second PCR was run for about 7 to 12 cycles. TCRdb reanalysed the 5' RACE reads using MiXCR and keeps one entry per CDR3 protein. The data show roughly 1.5 million distinct CDR3 sequences, under 55% seen once. The sequencing sample was made of blood. Receptor source: a young woman in good health.

This chain uses TRBV7-9 with TRBJ2-1; TRBD2 might be the D (6 bases). V lost 4 bases to trimming and J lost 1 base, with 17 bases between them. This CDR3 spans 17 amino acids. Germline V gene lookup returns CDR1 SEHNR and CDR2 FQNEAQ (reference sequence). In DNA form, the CDR3 reads TGTGCCAGCAGCTCCCCCCGCCAGCGGGTATCCTACAATGAGCAGTTCTTC. Translation gives CASSSPRQRVSYNEQFF.

This clonotype has just a few counts. The V call is TRBV7-9, the J call TRBJ1-1, with 8 bases that match TRBD1. Germline V gene sequence: CDR1 SEHNR, CDR2 FQNEAQ (reference sequence). V was clipped by 5 bases and J by 1 base; unmatched bases: 12. The CDR3 is 17 amino acids. In DNA form, the CDR3 reads TGTGCCAGCAGCCCCGGGACAGGTGGGTCCCCGAACACTGAAGCTTTCTTT. This codes for CASSPGTGGSPNTEAFF.

The gene calls are TRBV30 and TRBJ2-1; 9 bases align to TRBD1. CDR1 and CDR2 (germline): GTSNPN, SVGIG (reference sequence). This CDR3 has 13 amino acids. The V segment lost 4 bases and the J segment 7 bases; nucleotides outside the gene matches: 5. The CDR3 DNA reads TGTGCCTGGAAGGGGACAGGGTGGAATGAGCAGTTCTTC. Protein sequence: CAWKGTGWNEQFF.

In the case of this clonotype: A clone one base away is much larger, so this may be a read error. The rearrangement links TRBV29-1 to TRBJ2-3; D is unclear. The CDR3 runs 12 residues. In germline, CDR1 is SQVTM, CDR2 ANQGSEA. Trimming took 5 bases from V and 5 from J, leaving 11 bases between them. The CDR3 here is CSVKVGVDTQYF. The CDR3 DNA is TGCAGCGTTAAAGTTGGTGTAGATACGCAGTATTTT.

The rearrangement links TRBV7-9 to TRBJ2-1, with D perhaps being TRBD1 or TRBD2 (5 bases each). The V gene's germline CDR1 is SEHNR and CDR2 FQNEAQ (reference sequence). Trimming left V 5 bases short and J 6 bases short, with 14 bases between. The length of the CDR3 is 14 residues. The CDR3 region has the DNA TGTGCCAGCAGCATACCCGGGACCTTCAATGAGCAGTTCTTC. Amino acids: CASSIPGTFNEQFF.

V and J are TRBV20-1 and TRBJ2-3; D is unclear. This CDR3 contains 14 residues. V was shortened by 1 base and J by 3 bases, with 11 bases between the two germline ends. Germline CDR1 DFQATT, CDR2 SNEGSKA (reference sequence). The CDR3 here is CSARGAAKTDTQYF. The CDR3 region has the DNA TGCAGTGCTAGAGGGGCAGCGAAGACAGATACGCAGTATTTT.

J is TRBJ2-3 and V is TRBV6-5; no firm D call. The CDR3 covers 13 residues. CDR1 and CDR2 (germline): MNHEY, SVGAGI. With 4 bases removed from V and 1 base from J, the gap between germline ends came to 6 bases. The CDR3 DNA reads as TGTGCCAGCAGTTGGATGGGCACAGATACGCAGTATTTT. It specifies CASSWMGTDTQYF.

V and J are TRBV7-9 and TRBJ2-7; D may be TRBD1 (6 bases). Germline V gene sequence: CDR1 SEHNR, CDR2 FQNEAQ (reference sequence). The ends were cut back, 5 bases at V and 0 bases at J, with 14 bases in the middle. The CDR3 length is 15 residues. CDR3 nucleotides: TGTGCCAGCAGCCCATACAGGGTGGGCTCCTACGAGCAGTACTTC. Its protein product is CASSPYRVGSYEQYF.

The rearrangement joins TRBV7-9 to TRBJ1-2; 9 bases match TRBD1. This CDR3 region has 15 residues. V shed 6 bases, J shed 8 bases, and the junction held 13 bases outside the gene matches. CDR1 is SEHNR and CDR2 is FQNEAQ in the germline V gene (reference sequence). The CDR3, as DNA: TGTGCCAGCAGTATCACAGGGGGCGCTTGGGAAGGCTACACCTTC. This gives the protein CASSITGGAWEGYTF.

This clonotype has a handful of counts. This sequence joins TRBV27 and TRBJ1-4; possibly TRBD1 for D (6 bases). Germline CDR1 MNHEY, CDR2 SMNVEV (reference sequence). CDR3 size: 15 residues. V gave up 2 bases and J gave up 8 bases, with 15 bases separating them. CDR3 nucleotide sequence: TGTGCCAGCAGTTTACAGGGGCCGCGGAGGGAAAAACTGTTTTTT. Its translation: CASSLQGPRREKLFF. The full variable domain, rest sourced from reference TRBV27 and TRBJ1-4, is EAQVTQNPRYLITVTGKKLTVTCSQNMNHEYMSWYRQDPGLGLRQIYYSMNVEVTDKGDVPEGYKVSRKEKRNFPLILESPSPNQTSLYFCASSLQGPRREKLFFGSGTQLSVL.

This clonotype came up many times. The chain is built from TRBV28 and TRBJ2-3; D is undetermined. V lost 5 bases and J 0 bases, leaving 15 bases between the germline ends. This CDR3 comprises 16 residues. CDR1 MDHEN and CDR2 SYDVKM come from the germline V gene. Here the CDR3 DNA reads TGTGCCAGCAGTCCCTCAGGTAGATCTAGCACAGATACGCAGTATTTT. It encodes CASSPSGRSSTDTQYF. Using reference TRBV28 and TRBJ2-3 for the parts outside the CDR3, the full variable domain is DVKVTQSSRYLVKRTGEKVFLECVQDMDHENMFWYRQDPGLGLRLIYFSYDVKMKEKGDIPEGYSVSREKKERFSLILESASTNQTSMYLCASSPSGRSSTDTQYFGPGTRLTVL.

The chain has TRBV12-5 and TRBJ2-5, with 9 bases aligning to TRBD2. CDR3 length: 16 amino acids. CDR1 and CDR2 (germline): LGHNT, FRNRAP. V was pared by 4 bases and J by 11 bases, with 17 bases of the junction left unmatched. Here the CDR3 reads CASGSLLAGYGNEQYF. The CDR3 DNA is TGTGCTAGTGGTTCCCTCCTAGCGGGGTATGGCAATGAGCAGTACTTC.

The rearrangement joins TRBV6-2 or TRBV6-3 to TRBJ2-7, with D possibly matching TRBD1 (7 bases). Germline values: CDR1 MNHEY, CDR2 SVGEGT. The CDR3 loop spans 16 amino acids. Trimming took 6 bases from V and 2 from J, leaving 20 bases between them. CDR3 loop: CASRPYRGGGTYEQYF. In DNA form, the CDR3 reads TGTGCCAGCAGACCCTACAGGGGAGGAGGGACCTACGAGCAGTACTTC.

The rearrangement joins TRBV12-3 or TRBV12-4 to TRBJ2-4, with 7 bases fitting TRBD2. Trimming cost V 7 bases and J 3 bases; bases outside gene matches: 6. The CDR3 consists of 14 residues. CDR3 coding DNA: TGTGCCAGCAAAGGGGCGGGAGTCAAAAACATTCAGTACTTC. This gives the protein CASKGAGVKNIQYF.

The V call is TRBV20-1, the J call TRBJ2-7; D might be TRBD1 (6 bases). Germline CDR1 DFQATT, CDR2 SNEGSKA (reference sequence). V lost 6 bases and J 4 bases, leaving 16 bases between the germline ends. The CDR3 is made up of 13 amino acids. The CDR3 loop reads CSAPGAQGYEQYF. The CDR3 nucleotides read TGCAGTGCCCCTGGGGCACAGGGTTACGAGCAGTACTTC.

A few counts support this clonotype. V is TRBV6-5 and J is TRBJ2-1; 9 bases align to TRBD1. The trim removed 5 bases at V and 9 bases at J, leaving 8 bases unmatched. CDR1 MNHEY and CDR2 SVGAGI come from the germline V gene. The length of the CDR3 is 14 residues. The CDR3 loop reads CASSLPGQGSEQFF. In DNA, the CDR3 is TGTGCCAGCAGTCTACCGGGACAGGGTAGTGAGCAGTTCTTC.

This clonotype was observed a handful of times. The chain couples TRBV6-6 to TRBJ2-1; D uncertain. The length of the CDR3 is 12 residues. Germline CDR1 reads MNHNY; CDR2 reads SVGAGI (reference sequence). Trimming removed 8 bases at V and 6 bases at J, with 11 bases between. The CDR3 loop is CASGPLSNEQFF. The CDR3 DNA follows: TGTGCCAGCGGCCCACTCTCCAATGAGCAGTTCTTC.

The gene calls are TRBV12-3 or TRBV12-4 and TRBJ1-1, with D perhaps matching TRBD1 (5 bases). The CDR3 extends over 14 amino acids. Deletions cut 7 bases from V and 5 bases from J, with 17 bases between. The CDR3 bases are TGTGCCAGCACAATTATGACAGATTTAACTGAAGCTTTCTTT. Protein sequence: CASTIMTDLTEAFF.

J is TRBJ2-5 and V is TRBV18; D is possibly TRBD1 or TRBD2 (5 bases each). The V gene lost 5 bases and the J gene lost 11 bases, with 33 bases spanning the gap. The CDR3 is 18 residues long. The germline V gene has CDR1 KGHSH and CDR2 LQKENI. The chain's CDR3 is CASSYQIGTERGLGEQYF. The DNA for the CDR3 is TGTGCCAGCTCATATCAGATCGGGACGGAGAGAGGGTTGGGTGAGCAGTACTTC.

With respect to this clonotype: The junction does not match germline at one end; this may be a read error. DNA for the CDR3: TGCAGTGCTAATACCGACAGGGGAAACAATCAGCCTCAGCATTTT. This codes for CSANTDRGNNQPQHF. This sequence joins TRBV20-1 and TRBJ1-5, with TRBD1 identical over 8 bases. Germline V gene data show CDR1 as DFQATT and CDR2 as SNEGSKA (reference sequence). CDR3 size: 15 residues.

This sequence joins TRBV6-1 and TRBJ1-4; TRBD1 matches 10 bases. Germline CDR1 and CDR2: MNHNS and SASEGT. The CDR3 consists of 18 residues. The J segment lost 0 bases and the V segment lost 6 bases, leaving 10 bases of the junction unmatched. The CDR3 is CASRLDRGRLATNEKLFF. CDR3 sequence (DNA): TGTGCCAGCAGACTAGACAGGGGGCGCCTTGCAACTAATGAAAAACTGTTTTTT.

The chain is built from TRBV11-3 and TRBJ2-3; possible D gene TRBD2, 7 bases. In germline, CDR1 is SGHNT, CDR2 YENEEA. V dropped 1 base and J dropped 7 bases, with 12 bases sitting between them. The CDR3 is 14 residues long. The CDR3 region is CASSLGGGPNTQYF. DNA of the CDR3: TGTGCCAGCAGCTTAGGGGGGGGGCCAAATACGCAGTATTTT.

This clonotype was counted between two and nine times. V is TRBV7-2 and J is TRBJ2-7, with D unresolved. The ends were cut back, 2 bases at V and 5 bases at J, with 10 bases in the middle. Germline V lookup: CDR1 SGHTA, CDR2 FQGNSA. The CDR3 is 13 amino acids. The CDR3 spells CASSLPADHEQYF. The CDR3 DNA reads as TGTGCCAGCAGCTTACCGGCAGACCACGAGCAGTACTTC.

The chain is built from TRBV5-1 and TRBJ2-7; 7 bases are a match to TRBD1. The CDR3 loop spans 14 amino acids. Trimming took 6 bases from V and 12 from J; bases not matched to a gene: 18. Germline assignment: CDR1 SGHRS and CDR2 YFSETQ. The CDR3 sequence: CASNLDRQGPSPYF. Written as DNA, the CDR3 is TGCGCCAGCAACTTAGATCGACAGGGACCTTCTCCGTACTTC.

The V call is TRBV7-2, the J call TRBJ2-3, with 8 bases aligning to TRBD2. The CDR3 contains 17 residues. Germline V gene data show CDR1 as SGHTA and CDR2 as FQGNSA. The trim removed 5 bases at V and 2 bases at J, leaving 12 bases unmatched. CDR3 in DNA: TGTGCCAGCAGCCCTACCCCGGCGGGAGGAATCACAGATACGCAGTATTTT. The encoded protein is CASSPTPAGGITDTQYF.

This clonotype has only one observation. The CDR3 nucleotides read TGTGCCAGCAGCTTAGGACTGAAGTCGCTAGCCCTCAATGAGCAGTTCTTC. Protein: CASSLGLKSLALNEQFF. The V gene is TRBV13, the J gene TRBJ2-1, with D perhaps matching TRBD2 (5 bases). The CDR3 loop spans 17 amino acids. The germline V gene has CDR1 PRHDT and CDR2 FYEKMQ (reference sequence). V was shortened by 0 bases and J by 6 bases, with 18 bases between the two germline ends.

CDR3 bases: TGTGCCAGCAGCTCCTACGCGGGGCCCCAGCATTTT. Protein: CASSSYAGPQHF. The chain carries TRBV7-2 and TRBJ1-5; no firm D call. Germline V lookup: CDR1 SGHTA, CDR2 FQGNSA. V lost 4 bases and J lost 9, with 10 bases in between. The CDR3 is made up of 12 amino acids.

The genes are TRBV20-1 and TRBJ2-5; 7 bases align to TRBD2. Germline V gene lookup returns CDR1 DFQATT and CDR2 SNEGSKA (reference sequence). Trimming took 0 bases from V and 4 from J; bases not matched to a gene: 11. CDR3 length equals 16 residues. The CDR3 bases are TGCAGTGCTAGAGATCAGATCGGACTAGTCAGAGAGACCCAGTACTTC. This encodes CSARDQIGLVRETQYF.